The 4 T cell receptor beta chains listed next were all sequenced from one sample in a study of CD8 T cells in ankylosing spondylitis. TCRdb analysed the 5' RACE reads with MiXCR anew, one entry per CDR3 protein. The sample lists about 150,000 distinct CDR3 sequences, over 9.5% occurring once. Sample: blood, either unsorted or a sorted T cell fraction (not recorded which). These receptors were collected from a female donor with ankylosing spondylitis or in good health (not recorded which).

Ten or more counts support this clonotype. J is TRBJ2-7 and V is TRBV5-5; D uncertain. Between the trimmed V and J ends, which lost 1 base and 4 bases, there was a span of 6 bases. CDR3 length: 12 amino acids. Per the germline V gene, CDR1 is SGHKS and CDR2 is YYEKEE (reference sequence). CDR3 protein: CASSLTRYEQYF. The CDR3 DNA follows: TGTGCCAGCAGCTTGACGAGGTACGAGCAGTACTTC.

This clonotype came up many times. J is TRBJ1-1 and V is TRBV20-1; D not resolved. This CDR3 has 12 amino acids. Germline V gives CDR1 DFQATT, CDR2 SNEGSKA (reference sequence). V lost 6 bases, J lost 0 bases, and 8 bases lay in between. The CDR3 is CSAGGVNTEAFF. The CDR3 coding sequence is TGCAGTGCGGGAGGTGTGAACACTGAAGCTTTCTTT.

This clonotype came up many times. The chain links TRBV28 to TRBJ1-1, with 9 bases lining up with TRBD1. The CDR3 is 13 amino acids. Germline lookup yields CDR1 MDHEN and CDR2 SYDVKM. The V and J ends lost 6 bases and 7 bases, in that order; junction bases with no gene match: 6. In DNA, the CDR3 is TGTGCCAGCAGCCTGGACAGGGGCCTTGAAGCTTTCTTT. The encoded protein is CASSLDRGLEAFF.

This clonotype was counted at least ten times. The chain has TRBV7-2 and TRBJ2-1; a weak D match, TRBD1 (6 bases). The CDR3 has 16 amino acids. Trimming removed 0 bases from V and 7 bases from J, with 16 bases in between. Germline CDR1 reads SGHTA; CDR2 reads FQGNSA. Here the CDR3 reads CASSLAQAGAGNEQFF. CDR3 DNA: TGTGCCAGCAGCTTAGCGCAGGCAGGGGCTGGGAATGAGCAGTTCTTC.